Listed here are 20 T cell receptor beta chains from one sample, sequenced in a study of cytomegalovirus exposure and HLA in healthy donors. PCR was performed using 60 Vbeta and 13 Jbeta primers. Method: immunoSEQ multiplex PCR; TCRdb's copy keeps in-frame clones and lacks some. This table has about 120,000 clones, about 75% appearing once. Sequenced material: PBMCs. These TCRs come from a woman between 35 and 50 years old in good health and CMV-seropositive.

V gene TRBV19 combines with J gene TRBJ2-5; 9 bases are a match to TRBD2. In germline, CDR1 is LNHDA, CDR2 SQIVND (reference sequence). The trim removed 4 bases at V and 0 bases at J, leaving 6 bases unmatched. The CDR3 is 16 amino acids. CDR3 bases: TGTGCCAGTAGTAAGACTAGCGGAGGGTACCAAGAGACCCAGTACTTC. Protein product: CASSKTSGGYQETQYF. The full variable domain, with the rest looked up from reference TRBV19 and TRBJ2-5, is DGGITQSPKYLFRKEGQNVTLSCEQNLNHDAMYWYRQDPGQGLRLIYYSQIVNDFQKGDIAEGYSVSREKKESFPLTVTSAQKNPTAFYLCASSKTSGGYQETQYFGPGTRLLVL.

The genes are TRBV19 and TRBJ2-6, with D hard to call. In germline, CDR1 is LNHDA, CDR2 SQIVND (reference sequence). V dropped 1 base and J dropped 3 bases, with 13 bases sitting between them. The CDR3 is 17 amino acids. CDR3 nucleotides: TGTGCCAGTAGTATAGGCCCTATAAACCGTGGGGCCAACGTCCTGACTTTC. Protein sequence: CASSIGPINRGANVLTF.

V and J are TRBV6-1 and TRBJ2-2; 7 bases are a match to TRBD1. The CDR3 has 15 residues. Trimming cost V 4 bases and J 6 bases; bases outside gene matches: 8. Germline-derived CDR1 and CDR2 are MNHNS and SASEGT. As DNA, the CDR3 is TGTGCCAGCAGTGGTACAGGGGTAAGGGCCGGGGAGCTGTTTTTT. Protein: CASSGTGVRAGELFF.

The CDR3 nucleotides are TGCGCCAGCGAAGCAGGGTCGGAGCCCCAGCATTTT. Protein: CASEAGSEPQHF. The chain recombines TRBV5-1 with TRBJ1-5, with D possibly being TRBD1 (5 bases). Germline lookup yields CDR1 SGHRS and CDR2 YFSETQ. The CDR3 has 12 amino acids. Trimming shortened V by 7 bases and J by 8 bases, and 13 bases separated the two germline ends.

The rearrangement uses TRBV6-5 and TRBJ2-1, with 10 bases identical to TRBD2. V lost 7 bases to trimming and J lost 2 bases; unmatched junction nucleotides: 5. Germline V gene data show CDR1 as MNHEY and CDR2 as SVGAGI. This CDR3 spans 15 amino acids. The CDR3 coding sequence is TGTGCCAGCAACCCCAGCGGGGGGGCCTACAATGAGCAGTTCTTC. Protein: CASNPSGGAYNEQFF.

A word on this clone: The junction shows a germline mismatch at one end, possibly a read error. The gene calls are TRBV4-1 and TRBJ2-2; D may be TRBD1 (7 bases). Per germline, CDR1 MGHRA and CDR2 YSYEKL. This CDR3 has 16 amino acids. Written as DNA, the CDR3 is TGCGCCAGCAGTCAAGGGGGCGCGGGGAGCACCGGGGAGCTGTTTTTT. Translation: CASSQGGAGSTGELFF.

The rearrangement links TRBV5-6 to TRBJ1-3, with 8 bases aligning to TRBD1. Germline assignment: CDR1 SGHDT and CDR2 YYEEEE. V gave up 4 bases and J gave up 3 bases; unmatched junction bases: 6. This CDR3 is 15 amino acids long. The CDR3 protein is CASSRGQGSGNTIYF. CDR3 bases: TGTGCCAGCAGCCGCGGACAGGGCAGTGGAAACACCATATATTTT.

The chain recombines TRBV6-4 with TRBJ2-1, with 9 bases fitting TRBD1. This CDR3 region has 14 residues. Losses at the gene ends were 8 bases for V and 10 bases for J; bases not matched to a gene: 12. Germline CDR1 reads MRHNA; CDR2 reads SNTAGT. The CDR3 reads CASDEGQGLSEQFF. The CDR3 DNA sequence: TGTGCCAGCGATGAGGGACAGGGACTAAGCGAGCAGTTCTTC.

This chain uses TRBV6-7 with TRBJ1-2; a possible D gene is TRBD1 (6 bases). TRBV6-7 is treated as an ORF (open reading frame) with a function not yet certain. V lost 5 bases and J lost 5, with 15 bases in between. The CDR3 totals 14 residues. The CDR3 DNA is TGTGCCAGCAGTAGGGGACATTCGCGGTATGGCTACACCTTC. Its protein is CASSRGHSRYGYTF.

The rearrangement uses TRBV6-1 and TRBJ1-2; D not resolved. Trimming left V 4 bases short and J 8 bases short, with 11 bases between. The CDR3 is 12 residues long. Germline CDR1 MNHNS, CDR2 SASEGT. In nucleotides, the CDR3 is TGTGCCAGCAGTGTACTAGGGCGAGGCTACACCTTC. Protein sequence: CASSVLGRGYTF.

Here the CDR3 DNA reads TGTGCCAGCAGCGTACTGGGACTAGCGGGGGATTACACAGATACGCAGTATTTT. Amino acids: CASSVLGLAGDYTDTQYF. The rearrangement uses TRBV9 and TRBJ2-3; 14 bases are shared with TRBD2. The V gene's germline CDR1 is SGDLS and CDR2 YYNGEE. V gave up 1 base and J gave up 2 bases; unmatched junction bases: 6. CDR3 length equals 18 residues.

The chain uses TRBV7-2 and TRBJ1-1; D gene unclear. Deletions cut 3 bases from V and 3 bases from J, with 8 bases between. CDR1 is SGHTA, CDR2 FQGNSA, per germline. The CDR3 consists of 13 residues. CDR3 DNA sequence: TGTGCCAGCAGCTTTTCCCCCTACACTGAAGCTTTCTTT. It yields the protein CASSFSPYTEAFF.

The chain links TRBV28 to TRBJ1-2; 10 positions agree with TRBD1. CDR1 is MDHEN, CDR2 SYDVKM, per germline. The CDR3 totals 15 residues. V lost 6 bases to trimming and J lost 4 bases; unmatched junction nucleotides: 8. CDR3 protein: CASRRQGAHTYGYTF. Here the CDR3 DNA reads TGTGCCAGCAGGCGACAGGGGGCGCATACCTATGGCTACACCTTC.

The V call is TRBV5-1, the J call TRBJ2-3, with 11 bases aligning to TRBD2. In germline, CDR1 is SGHRS, CDR2 YFSETQ. With V trimmed by 6 bases and J by 4 bases, 10 bases remained unmatched. This CDR3 is built from 16 residues. As DNA, the CDR3 is TGCGCCAGCACCGAGAGTAGCGGGGGGGCGGCAGATACGCAGTATTTT. Amino acids: CASTESSGGAADTQYF.

This clone appeared once. The genes are TRBV5-1 and TRBJ2-2; D gene unclear. The CDR3 extends over 16 amino acids. Per germline, CDR1 SGHRS and CDR2 YFSETQ. The V gene lost 1 base and the J gene lost 1 base, with 11 bases spanning the gap. The CDR3 region has the DNA TGCGCCAGCAGCTTGCAGGCCAGGATGAACACCGGGGAGCTGTTTTTT. Protein: CASSLQARMNTGELFF.

The genes are TRBV25-1 and TRBJ1-6; a possible D gene is TRBD1 (6 bases). V lost 5 bases and J 16 bases, leaving 12 bases between the germline ends. Germline-derived CDR1 and CDR2 are MGHDK and SYGVNS. There are 11 residues in the CDR3. This CDR3 is CASSFRGRLHF. The CDR3 region has the DNA TGTGCCAGCAGTTTCAGGGGAAGGCTCCACTTT.

This clone was seen a handful of times. The chain is built from TRBV5-1 and TRBJ1-4, with D perhaps matching TRBD1 (6 bases). The CDR3 has 13 residues. Looked up from germline, CDR1 is SGHRS and CDR2 is YFSETQ. Trimming cost V 7 bases and J 7 bases, with 14 bases left between them. The CDR3 DNA sequence: TGCGCCAGCCGAACAGGGTTGGGTGAAAAACTGTTTTTT. Translation gives CASRTGLGEKLFF.

The V call is TRBV19, the J call TRBJ1-1; the D is unclear. Deletions cut 6 bases from V and 4 bases from J, with 12 bases between. The length of the CDR3 is 13 residues. Germline V CDR1 and CDR2: LNHDA, SQIVND (reference sequence). CDR3 sequence: CASREDGPTEAFF. The CDR3 DNA follows: TGTGCCAGTAGGGAGGACGGTCCCACTGAAGCTTTCTTT.

This clone was seen more than once but under ten times. The chain carries TRBV5-6 and TRBJ2-3; 8 bases agree with TRBD2. V shed 1 base and J 3 bases; nucleotides not matched to a gene: 1. Germline V CDR1 and CDR2: SGHDT, YYEEEE. The CDR3 has 14 residues. The CDR3 nucleotides read TGTGCCAGCAGCTTGTTAGCGGGGACAGATACGCAGTATTTT. It yields the protein CASSLLAGTDTQYF.

This clone was detected a few times. The genes are TRBV6-1 and TRBJ1-5, with 7 bases matching TRBD1. J lost 5 bases, V lost 3 bases, and 10 bases had no gene match. Germline V gene sequence: CDR1 MNHNS, CDR2 SASEGT. The CDR3 length is 16 residues. The CDR3 here is CASSDARGQPDQPQHF. DNA for the CDR3: TGTGCCAGCAGTGACGCCCGGGGACAGCCCGATCAGCCCCAGCATTTT.